This entry concerns a single T cell receptor (beta chain). The CDR3 contains 14 residues. V was cut by 6 bases and J by 7 bases, with 19 bases left in between. Germline lookup yields CDR1 SGHAT and CDR2 FQNNGV. Only in-frame clones appear in the TCRdb table, and some are missing; sequencing was by immunoSEQ multiplex PCR. In the table there are about 92,000 clones, roughly four fifths of which are singletons. The record originates from a study of control samples from healthy donors and cancer patients. Sequencing used blood. The chain has TRBV11-2 and TRBJ2-7; D possibly uses TRBD1 or TRBD2 (5 bases each). The receptor's source is a woman aged 55-69 years in good health. The CDR3, as DNA: TGTGCCAGCAGTAGAGTTGGGGGTTGGAGGGAGCAGTACTTC. It codes for CASSRVGGWREQYF.